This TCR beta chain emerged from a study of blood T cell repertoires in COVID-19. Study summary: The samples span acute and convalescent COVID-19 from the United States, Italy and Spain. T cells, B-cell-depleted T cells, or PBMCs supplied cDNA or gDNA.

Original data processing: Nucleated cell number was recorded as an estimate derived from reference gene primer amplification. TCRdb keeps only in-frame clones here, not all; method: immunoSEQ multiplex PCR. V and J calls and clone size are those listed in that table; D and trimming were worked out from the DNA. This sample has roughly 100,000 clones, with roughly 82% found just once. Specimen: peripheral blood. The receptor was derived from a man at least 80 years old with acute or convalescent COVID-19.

Here the CDR3 DNA reads TGTGCCAGCAGCGTAGAGGGGGCTCAAGAGACCCAGTACTTC. Its protein is CASSVEGAQETQYF. The V call is TRBV9, the J call TRBJ2-5, with 7 nucleotides matching TRBD1. The J segment lost 2 bases and the V segment lost 0 bases, leaving 1 base of the junction unmatched. The CDR3 spans 14 residues. Germline assignment: CDR1 SGDLS and CDR2 YYNGEE. Filled out from reference TRBV9 and TRBJ2-5, the complete variable domain reads DSGVTQTPKHLITATGQRVTLRCSPRSGDLSVYWYQQSLDQGLQFLIQYYNGEERAKGNILERFSAQQFPDLHSELNLSSLELGDSALYFCASSVEGAQETQYFGPGTRLLVL.